These 7 T cell receptor beta chains were all obtained from the same sample, sequenced in a study of T cell clonality in common variable immunodeficiency. Clones were sequenced by immunoSEQ multiplex PCR, and TCRdb holds only the in-frame ones, with some missing. The data show several thousand clones, and the top ten clones hold around 3.8%. These receptors have no known antigen. The study, taken as a whole, reports: Fewer deletions and N-nucleotide insertions were reportedly seen in common variable immunodeficiency TCR beta sequences.

The source material was peripheral blood mononuclear cells. Source of these receptors: a human donor with common variable immunodeficiency.

Of note for this clone: The read ends 3 residues before the CDR3 terminus; that terminus is restored from the germline J gene. The V and J genes are TRBV2 and TRBJ2-3, with TRBD2 matching over 11 bases. The CDR3 contains 16 residues. Losses at the gene ends were 6 bases for V and 2 bases for J; bases not matched to a gene: 7. Germline CDR1 is SNHLY and CDR2 is FYNNEI. The DNA read from the CDR3 is TGTGCCAGCAGGCGTACTAGCGGGGGAACCACAGATACG. Amino acids: CASRRTSGGTTDT. The complete CDR3 sequence is CASRRTSGGTTDTQYF.

In the case of this clone: The DNA ends 3 residues before the CDR3 does, and the rest of the CDR3 is filled in from the germline J gene. The rearrangement uses TRBV6-1 and TRBJ2-3, with D possibly matching TRBD1 (5 bases). Germline V CDR1 and CDR2: MNHNS, SASEGT. The ends were cut back, 3 bases at V and 5 bases at J, with 12 bases in the middle. The CDR3 length is 14 residues. The DNA read from the CDR3 is TGTGCCAGCAGTGACAGGGTATTAGGAGATACG. It yields the protein CASSDRVLGDT. In full, the CDR3 is CASSDRVLGDTQYF.

As for this clone: With the read ending 3 residues before the CDR3 end, the germline J gene is used to fill in that end. The chain employs TRBV30 and TRBJ2-5; TRBD1 aligns across 9 bases. Germline-derived CDR1 and CDR2 are GTSNPN and SVGIG (reference sequence). This CDR3 comprises 15 residues. Trimming cost V 5 bases and J 2 bases; bases outside gene matches: 9. The DNA read from the CDR3 is TGTGCCTGGGCTCCGGGACAGGGAATACAAGAGACC. This encodes CAWAPGQGIQET. Given in full, the CDR3 is CAWAPGQGIQETQYF. The complete variable domain, with remaining parts taken from reference TRBV30 and TRBJ2-5, reads SQTIHQWPATLVQPVGSPLSLECTVEGTSNPNLYWYRQAAGRGLQLLFYSVGIGQISSEVPQNLSASRPQDRQFILSSKKLLLSDSGFYLCAWAPGQGIQETQYFGPGTRLLVL.

About this clone itself: The CDR3 is cut off 3 residues early in the read; its end comes from the germline J gene. J is TRBJ2-3 and V is TRBV18; 11 nucleotides align to TRBD1. The CDR3 has 17 amino acids. The ends lost 1 base at V and 3 bases at J; junction bases unmatched: 6. Germline V CDR1 and CDR2: KGHSH, LQKENI. The CDR3 here is CASSPLGQGAGTDTQYF. The part of the CDR3 DNA that was read is TGTGCCAGCTCACCACTTGGACAGGGGGCGGGGACAGATACG.

Considering frequency, this clone is medium-sized (0.01 to 0.1%). The sequence runs out 3 residues before the end of the CDR3; the remainder is reconstructed from the germline J gene. V and J are TRBV10-3 and TRBJ1-2; 7 bases are a match to TRBD1. Germline V gives CDR1 ENHRY, CDR2 SYGVKD. The length of the CDR3 is 13 residues. V shed 4 bases and J 6 bases; nucleotides not matched to a gene: 5. The DNA read from the CDR3 is TGTGCCATCAGTGTCGACAGGGACAATGGC. Protein product: CAISVDRDNG. The whole CDR3 sequence is CAISVDRDNGYTF.

A note on this clone: The read stops 3 residues short of the end of the CDR3; the missing end is completed from the germline J gene. The chain employs TRBV6-2 or TRBV6-3 and TRBJ2-1; D is uncertain. The germline gives CDR1 MNHEY, CDR2 SVGEGT. The germline V and J ends were trimmed by 4 bases and 1 base, with 8 bases remaining between them. The CDR3 spans 14 residues. The chain's CDR3 is CASSLPGSYNEQFF. CDR3 bases read: TGTGCCAGCAGTTTACCCGGTTCCTACAATGAG.

Turning to this clone: The read terminates 3 residues ahead of where the CDR3 ends, so the germline J gene completes it. The chain joins TRBV7-3 to TRBJ1-4; tentative D call: TRBD1 (6 bases). The V end was cut by 5 bases, the J end by 3 bases, with 10 bases between. Germline CDR1 reads SGHTA; CDR2 reads FQGTGA. CDR3 length equals 14 residues. This CDR3 reads CASSPQGPNEKLFF. The DNA read from the CDR3 is TGTGCCAGCAGCCCACAGGGCCCTAATGAAAAA.